Below are 7 T cell receptor beta chains sequenced from a single sample in a study of shared clonotypes between healthy human individuals. Assay used: immunoSEQ multiplex PCR; TCRdb lists only in-frame clones, some missing. The sample lists more than 1.2 million clones, around 98.5% occurring once. Sequencing was performed on naive CD4+ T cells sorted from blood. Documented subset: CD45RA+ positively selected. These TCRs come from a man aged 25 to 40 in good health.

The gene calls are TRBV5-1 and TRBJ2-5; 8 nucleotides agree with TRBD1. CDR1 and CDR2 from the germline V gene are SGHRS and YFSETQ. V trimming: 0 bases; J trimming: 5 bases; junction bases outside the gene matches: 9. This CDR3 is 16 amino acids long. The CDR3 protein is CASSLGGRGREETQYF. The CDR3 DNA follows: TGCGCCAGCAGCTTGGGTGGCAGGGGGCGCGAGGAGACCCAGTACTTC. Combining the CDR3 with reference TRBV5-1 and TRBJ2-5 gives the whole variable domain KAGVTQTPRYLIKTRGQQVTLSCSPISGHRSVSWYQQTPGQGLQFLFEYFSETQRNKGNFPGRFSGRQFSNSRSEMNVSTLELGDSALYLCASSLGGRGREETQYFGPGTRLLVL.

The chain is built from TRBV29-1 and TRBJ2-7, with a weak D call TRBD2 (5 bases). This CDR3 has 14 amino acids. Germline CDR1 and CDR2: SQVTM and ANQGSEA. Trimming removed 4 bases from V and 0 bases from J, with 13 bases in between. CDR3 in amino acids: CSVAGSGSSYEQYF. CDR3 in DNA: TGCAGCGTTGCCGGGTCGGGGAGCTCCTACGAGCAGTACTTC.

The gene calls are TRBV18 and TRBJ2-1, with 8 nucleotides matching TRBD1. CDR1 is KGHSH and CDR2 is LQKENI in the germline V gene. The V gene end was trimmed by 6 bases and the J gene end by 1 base; junction bases not matched to a gene: 8. This CDR3 has 16 residues. CDR3 in DNA: TGTGCCAGCTCCGGCCCAGACAGGGGTTCCTACAATGAGCAGTTCTTC. Translation: CASSGPDRGSYNEQFF.

The chain uses TRBV5-1 and TRBJ2-1, with D possibly TRBD1 on 7 matching bases. Germline assignment: CDR1 SGHRS and CDR2 YFSETQ. This CDR3 has 15 residues. With 4 bases removed from V and 5 bases from J, the gap between germline ends came to 16 bases. The CDR3 bases are TGCGCCAGCAGCACCCCAGGGGGACTCCACAATGAGCAGTTCTTC. This encodes CASSTPGGLHNEQFF.

The rearrangement uses TRBV4-1 and TRBJ1-1; D not certain. CDR1 and CDR2 (germline): MGHRA, YSYEKL. V lost 0 bases, J lost 4 bases, and 9 bases lay in between. The CDR3 has 14 amino acids. This chain's CDR3 is CASSQEGVSTEAFF. CDR3 nucleotides: TGCGCCAGCAGCCAAGAGGGTGTTAGCACTGAAGCTTTCTTT.

As for this clone: This sample includes further DNA sequences coding for the same CDR3. In nucleotides, the CDR3 is TGCGCCAGCAGCTTACCGGGGCCCTCCTACGAGCAGTACTTC. Translation: CASSLPGPSYEQYF. The gene calls are TRBV5-1 and TRBJ2-7; D may match TRBD1 or TRBD2 (5 bases each). This CDR3 contains 14 residues. V lost 2 bases to trimming and J lost 0 bases, with 9 bases between them. Germline CDR1 SGHRS, CDR2 YFSETQ. Drawing the rest from reference TRBV5-1 and TRBJ2-7, the complete variable domain is KAGVTQTPRYLIKTRGQQVTLSCSPISGHRSVSWYQQTPGQGLQFLFEYFSETQRNKGNFPGRFSGRQFSNSRSEMNVSTLELGDSALYLCASSLPGPSYEQYFGPGTRLTVT.

The chain is built from TRBV6-5 and TRBJ1-3, with unresolved D. The V gene's germline CDR1 is MNHEY and CDR2 SVGAGI. Trimming pared 0 bases from V and 2 bases from J, leaving 5 bases between. CDR3 length equals 14 residues. The CDR3 is CASSYSTTGNTIYF. The CDR3 coding sequence is TGTGCCAGCAGTTACTCTACGACTGGAAACACCATATATTTT.